Given below is one T cell receptor beta chain in context. The antigen is unknown. It was one heparinised blood draw, averaging around 120 mL, that each donor gave. The CDR3 contains 19 residues. J gave up 1 base and V 0 bases, and 5 bases lay outside the gene matches. CDR1 and CDR2 (germline): SNHLY, FYNNEI. The data belong to a study of beta chain features in type 1 diabetes. Investigators reverse transcribed all isolated RNA, so they sequenced expressed TCRB transcripts. Produced via immunoSEQ multiplex PCR; TCRdb's table is partial and in-frame only. Among 15,000 to 19,000 clones, almost 70% were seen once, and the ten largest hold 2% to 3%. Findings of the study overall: Sequencing used cDNA, and cells with high TCR expression could therefore be over-represented. People with Type 1 diabetes carried modestly yet significantly shorter TCRB CDR3s in all four CD4+ subsets. TCRB repertoires of naive, central memory and Treg cells appeared more similar among patients than among healthy donors.

This chain connects TRBV2 to TRBJ2-2, with TRBD2 identical over 13 bases. The TCR comes from a man younger than 45 with type 1 diabetes. The sequencing input was Tregs from blood. CDR3 in amino acids: CASSEALRTSGRNTGELFF. In DNA form, the CDR3 reads TGTGCCAGCAGTGAAGCGCTTAGGACTAGCGGGAGGAACACCGGGGAGCTGTTTTTT.